This TCR beta chain was recorded in a study of T cell responses to AZD1222 COVID-19 vaccine. Worth noting for this clone: Its antigen remains unidentified.

The CDR3 spans 14 residues. CDR1 and CDR2 (germline): SGHAT, FQNNGV. V was trimmed by 0 bases and J by 8 bases, leaving 13 bases between them. Produced via immunoSEQ multiplex PCR; TCRdb's table is partial and in-frame only. The data show some 180,000 clones, 90% to 95% seen once. Study-wide results and limits: Clonal diversity was possibly underestimated; the donors were predominantly white British and more often female. Repertoire samples came only from after the peak T cell response. The reported proportion of spike-specific TCRs targeting unmutated variant regions was nearly half.

The chain has TRBV11-2 and TRBJ1-2; D gene unclear. The receptor comes from an adult who received the MenACWY meningococcal vaccine as a control. The material was peripheral blood, obtained 28 days after the second dose of the MenACWY control vaccine. The CDR3 DNA sequence: TGTGCCAGCAGCTTAGATCTCCGAACCGGGGGCTACACCTTC. This encodes CASSLDLRTGGYTF.